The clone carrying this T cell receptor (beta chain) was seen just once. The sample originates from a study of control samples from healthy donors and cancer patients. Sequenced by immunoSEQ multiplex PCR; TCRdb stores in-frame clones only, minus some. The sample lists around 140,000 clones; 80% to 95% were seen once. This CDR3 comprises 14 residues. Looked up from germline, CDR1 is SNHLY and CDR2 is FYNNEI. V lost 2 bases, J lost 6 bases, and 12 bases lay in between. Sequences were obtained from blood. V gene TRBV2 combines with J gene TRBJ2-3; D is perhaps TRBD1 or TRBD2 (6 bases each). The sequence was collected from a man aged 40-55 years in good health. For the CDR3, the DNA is TGTGCCAGCAGTGAAATTGGGGGGCGCGATACGCAGTATTTT. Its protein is CASSEIGGRDTQYF.